The clone carrying this T cell receptor beta chain was counted a single time. Germline V CDR1 and CDR2: SNHLY, FYNNEI. Trimming stripped 4 bases from V and 3 bases from J, with 4 bases between. CDR3 length: 11 amino acids. The assay was run at survey level. Sequenced by immunoSEQ multiplex PCR; TCRdb stores in-frame clones only, minus some. This table holds 64,000 or so clones, 77% found once. This record comes from a study of pediatric ulcerative colitis. The rearrangement links TRBV2 to TRBJ2-7; D unresolved. The sequence was obtained from a boy younger than 18 with moderate ulcerative colitis. The specimen was blood. In DNA, the CDR3 is TGTGCCAGCAGTGGCAGCTACGAGCAGTACTTC. Protein sequence: CASSGSYEQYF.